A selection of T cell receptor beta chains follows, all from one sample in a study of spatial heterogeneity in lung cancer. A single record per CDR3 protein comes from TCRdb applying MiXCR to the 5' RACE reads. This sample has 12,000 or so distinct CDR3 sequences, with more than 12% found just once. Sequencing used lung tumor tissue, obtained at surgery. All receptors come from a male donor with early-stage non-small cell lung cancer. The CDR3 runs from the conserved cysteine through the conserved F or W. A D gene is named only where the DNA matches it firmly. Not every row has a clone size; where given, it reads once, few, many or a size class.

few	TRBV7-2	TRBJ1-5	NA	TGTGCCAGCAGCTTAAGGGCGGATCAGCCCCAGCATTTT	CASSLRADQPQHF
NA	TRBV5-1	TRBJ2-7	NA	TGCGCCAGCAGCTTGGCCGAGGCAGGGGAATACTACGAGCAGTACTTC	CASSLAEAGEYYEQYF
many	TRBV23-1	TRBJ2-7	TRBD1	TGCGCCAGCAGCCACCGGGACAGGGGATTTAGCGAGCAGTACTTC	CASSHRDRGFSEQYF
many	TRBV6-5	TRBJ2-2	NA	TGTGCCAGCAGAGTGGCCCTAGCCAGCGGGGAGCTGTTTTTT	CASRVALASGELFF
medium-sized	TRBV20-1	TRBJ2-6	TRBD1	TGCAGTGCCAACGACAGGGCGAGGTTTGGGGCCAACGTCCTGACTTTC	CSANDRARFGANVLTF
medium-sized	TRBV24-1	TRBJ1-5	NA	TGTGCCACCAGTGGAGACAATCGCGGACCGGATCAGCCCCAGCATTTT	CATSGDNRGPDQPQHF
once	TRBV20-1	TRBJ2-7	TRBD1	TGCAGTGCCCGGACAGGGGGCGTCTACGAGCAGTACTTC	CSARTGGVYEQYF
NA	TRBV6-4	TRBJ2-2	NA	TGTGCCAGCAGTGACAGGGACACCGGGGAGCTGTTTTTT	CASSDRDTGELFF
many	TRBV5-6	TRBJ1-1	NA	TGTGCCAGCAGCTTGTACCAGGGCGAAGCTTTCTTT	CASSLYQGEAFF
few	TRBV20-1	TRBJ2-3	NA	TGCAGTGCTAGAGCAGCTACAGGGAGCCTTAGCACAGATACGCAGTATTTT	CSARAATGSLSTDTQYF
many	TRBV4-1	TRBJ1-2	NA	TGCGCCAGCAGCCAAGGGGCAGGGGTTGGCTATGGCTACACCTTC	CASSQGAGVGYGYTF
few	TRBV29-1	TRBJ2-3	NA	TGCAGCGTTCTTCGGCCCGACACAGATACGCAGTATTTT	CSVLRPDTDTQYF
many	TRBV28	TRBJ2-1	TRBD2	TGTGCCAGCAGTTTGAGACTAGCGGGAGCGAATGAGCAGTTCTTC	CASSLRLAGANEQFF
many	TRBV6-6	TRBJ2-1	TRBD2	TGTGCCAGCAGCTCGGGGGGGGACACTGAGCAGTTCTTC	CASSSGGDTEQFF
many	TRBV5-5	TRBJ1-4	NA	TGTGCCAGCAGCCGACGGGACTATGATGAAAAACTGTTTTTT	CASSRRDYDEKLFF
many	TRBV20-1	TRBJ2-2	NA	TGCAGTGCTAGGCCCAGTTCGAACACCGGGGAGCTGTTTTTT	CSARPSSNTGELFF
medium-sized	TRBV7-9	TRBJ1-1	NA	TGTGCCAGCAGTTATTCGACAAGCCCTGAAGCTTTCTTT	CASSYSTSPEAFF
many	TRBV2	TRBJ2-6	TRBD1	TGTGCCAGCTCCTCGGGACAGGTTTCCTCTGGGGCCAACGTCCTGACTTTC	CASSSGQVSSGANVLTF
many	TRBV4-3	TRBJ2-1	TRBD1	TGCGCCAGCAGCCAAATGCCACAGGGGGATTTGGCGAGTGAGCAGTTCTTC	CASSQMPQGDLASEQFF
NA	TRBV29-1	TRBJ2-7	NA	TGCAGCGTTGAAGTAGGGTTCCTACTCGAGCAGTACTTC	CSVEVGFLLEQYF
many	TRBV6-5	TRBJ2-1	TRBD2	TGTGCCAGCAGTCCCTCGACTAGCGGGAGCGACGGTGAGCAGTTCTTC	CASSPSTSGSDGEQFF
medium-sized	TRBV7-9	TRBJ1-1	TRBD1	TGTGCCAGCAGCGTAGACAGGGGCACTGAAGCTTTCTTT	CASSVDRGTEAFF
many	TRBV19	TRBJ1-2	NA	TGTGCCAGTAACGTCGGGGACTTTAAATATGGCTACACCTTC	CASNVGDFKYGYTF
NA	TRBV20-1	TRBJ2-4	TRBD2	TGCAGTGCTCCCAGGACTAGCGGGGTCAACATTCAGTACTTC	CSAPRTSGVNIQYF
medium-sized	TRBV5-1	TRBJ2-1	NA	TGCGCCAGCAGCTTGTTACAGCTCGAGGATGAGCAGTTCTTC	CASSLLQLEDEQFF
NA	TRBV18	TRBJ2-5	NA	TGTGCCAGCTCTGACCAACGTGGAAAGAAAGAGACCCAGTACTTC	CASSDQRGKKETQYF
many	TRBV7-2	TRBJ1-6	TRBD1	TGTGCCAGCAGCTGGCTGGGGGACAGAAATAATTCACCCCTCCACTTT	CASSWLGDRNNSPLHF
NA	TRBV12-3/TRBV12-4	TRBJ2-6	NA	TGTGCCAGCGGGGGGAACTCTGGGGCCAACGTCCTGACTTTC	CASGGNSGANVLTF
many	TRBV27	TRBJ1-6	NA	TGTGCCAGCAGTTTGATCGTCAGCCTTTCACCCCTCCACTTT	CASSLIVSLSPLHF